These 16 T cell receptor beta chains originate from one sample sequenced in a study of cytomegalovirus exposure and HLA in healthy donors. PCR used 60 Vbeta primers and 13 Jbeta primers. TCRdb keeps only in-frame clones here, not all; method: immunoSEQ multiplex PCR. The sample lists roughly 77,000 clones; about two thirds were seen once. The specimen was PBMCs. The receptors shown here come from a woman aged 40 to 49 in good health and CMV-seropositive.

The chain joins TRBV29-1 to TRBJ2-1; 10 positions match TRBD1. This CDR3 spans 15 amino acids. V lost 4 bases and J lost 7; bases outside the gene matches: 10. Germline loops: CDR1 SQVTM, CDR2 ANQGSEA. CDR3 sequence (DNA): TGCAGCGTTGTCTTCCGAGACAGGGGGCATAATGAGCAGTTCTTC. This encodes CSVVFRDRGHNEQFF.

Comments on this clone: A read error may produce the germline difference seen at one junction end. Distinct nucleotide sequences in the sample also encode this CDR3. V usage is TRBV7-9 and J usage is TRBJ1-5, with D perhaps TRBD1 (5 bases). The V gene's germline CDR1 is SEHNR and CDR2 FQNEAQ (reference sequence). The CDR3 is made up of 16 amino acids. The CDR3 nucleotides read TGTGCTAGCAGCCTGGGACTCCCTCTGGGCAATCAGCCCCAGCATTTT. Protein product: CASSLGLPLGNQPQHF.

This rearrangement joins TRBV5-4 to TRBJ1-2, with D perhaps TRBD1 (5 bases). V lost 1 base and J lost 7, with 11 bases in between. The CDR3 has 13 residues. Germline V gene data show CDR1 as SGHNT and CDR2 as YYREEE (reference sequence). CDR3 DNA sequence: TGTGCCAGCAGCTTGAGCCAGGGCGTTGGCTACACCTTC. It yields the protein CASSLSQGVGYTF.

V and J are TRBV18 and TRBJ1-5; D gene ambiguous. Germline CDR1 reads KGHSH; CDR2 reads LQKENI. V was trimmed by 3 bases and J by 2 bases, leaving 11 bases between them. This CDR3 is 15 amino acids long. The CDR3 DNA follows: TGTGCCAGCTCACCCTCTTATCGGGGCAATCAGCCCCAGCATTTT. This codes for CASSPSYRGNQPQHF.

This clone showed up just a few times. The chain has TRBV20-1 and TRBJ2-7; possible D gene TRBD1, 5 bases. This CDR3 contains 11 residues. Trimming removed 6 bases at V and 4 bases at J, with 10 bases between. Germline CDR1 reads DFQATT; CDR2 reads SNEGSKA (reference sequence). CDR3 protein: CSAAQGYEQYF. The CDR3 coding sequence is TGCAGTGCAGCCCAGGGTTACGAGCAGTACTTC.

The sample holds a few counts of this clone. The J gene is TRBJ2-3, the V gene TRBV6-6; 7 bases agree with TRBD1. The germline V gene has CDR1 MNHNY and CDR2 SVGAGI (reference sequence). With V trimmed by 6 bases and J by 0 bases, 3 bases remained unmatched. CDR3 length: 14 residues. CDR3 in amino acids: CASRKTGSTDTQYF. DNA for the CDR3: TGTGCCAGCAGGAAGACAGGGAGCACAGATACGCAGTATTTT.

This chain links TRBV5-6 with TRBJ1-5, with D possibly being TRBD1 (5 bases). Germline values: CDR1 SGHDT, CDR2 YYEEEE. This CDR3 contains 14 residues. V lost 6 bases and J lost 5, with 15 bases in between. The DNA for the CDR3 is TGTGCCAGCACCCTGGGGGGGGGTTATCAGCCCCAGCATTTT. This codes for CASTLGGGYQPQHF. The variable domain in full, with the rest retrieved from reference TRBV5-6 and TRBJ1-5, is DAGVTQSPTHLIKTRGQQVTLRCSPKSGHDTVSWYQQALGQGPQFIFQYYEEEERQRGNFPDRFSGHQFPNYSSELNVNALLLGDSALYLCASTLGGGYQPQHFGDGTRLSIL.

The genes are TRBV7-2 and TRBJ2-2; weak D call: TRBD2 (6 bases). Trimming took off 6 bases at V and 1 base at J, with 9 bases between the two ends. There are 14 residues in the CDR3. The germline CDR1 and CDR2 sequences are SGHTA and FQGNSA. The CDR3 bases are TGTGCCAGCAGTTGGAGGGGGAACACCGGGGAGCTGTTTTTT. Translating gives CASSWRGNTGELFF.

J is TRBJ2-7 and V is TRBV18; 10 bases are a match to TRBD1. The CDR3 length is 16 residues. Germline assignment: CDR1 KGHSH and CDR2 LQKENI. V gave up 3 bases and J gave up 5 bases; unmatched junction bases: 10. CDR3 DNA sequence: TGTGCCAGCTCACCTACTCCGGGACAGGGGAGTAACGAGCAGTACTTC. Translating gives CASSPTPGQGSNEQYF.

The J gene is TRBJ1-1, the V gene TRBV27; D gene uncertain. V was cut by 5 bases and J by 0 bases, with 10 bases left in between. Germline CDR1 is MNHEY and CDR2 is SMNVEV (reference sequence). The CDR3 has 14 amino acids. CDR3 nucleotide sequence: TGTGCCAGCAGTCCGAGGAGCATGAACACTGAAGCTTTCTTT. Translated, it gives CASSPRSMNTEAFF.

This chain joins TRBV9 and TRBJ1-2, with 7 bases identical to TRBD1. The trim removed 4 bases at V and 2 bases at J, leaving 2 bases unmatched. This CDR3 has 13 amino acids. Germline V gives CDR1 SGDLS, CDR2 YYNGEE. CDR3 amino acids: CASSPDRNYGYTF. In nucleotides, the CDR3 is TGTGCCAGCAGCCCGGACAGGAACTATGGCTACACCTTC. The full variable domain, rest sourced from reference TRBV9 and TRBJ1-2, is DSGVTQTPKHLITATGQRVTLRCSPRSGDLSVYWYQQSLDQGLQFLIQYYNGEERAKGNILERFSAQQFPDLHSELNLSSLELGDSALYFCASSPDRNYGYTFGSGTRLTVV.

This sequence joins TRBV9 and TRBJ2-5; D possibly corresponds to TRBD1 (6 bases). Germline V CDR1 and CDR2: SGDLS, YYNGEE. V was shortened by 3 bases and J by 2 bases, with 11 bases between the two germline ends. The CDR3 extends over 14 amino acids. CDR3 nucleotide sequence: TGTGCCAGCAGCGCTGAACAGGGACAAGAGACCCAGTACTTC. Translating gives CASSAEQGQETQYF.

The chain links TRBV11-2 to TRBJ2-7; D unclear. The CDR3 has 12 amino acids. With 5 bases removed from V and 5 bases from J, the gap between germline ends came to 10 bases. Germline V CDR1 and CDR2: SGHAT, FQNNGV. CDR3: CASSQSLNEQYF. CDR3 in DNA: TGTGCCAGCAGCCAAAGCCTCAACGAGCAGTACTTC.

This clone was recorded a few times. This rearrangement joins TRBV11-2 to TRBJ2-2; a possible D gene is TRBD1 (6 bases). This CDR3 is 15 amino acids long. The germline V and J ends were trimmed by 5 bases and 5 bases, with 15 bases remaining between them. Germline V gene lookup returns CDR1 SGHAT and CDR2 FQNNGV. The CDR3 loop is CASSERGFWTGELFF. CDR3 DNA: TGTGCCAGCAGCGAAAGGGGGTTCTGGACCGGGGAGCTGTTTTTT.

The chain couples TRBV4-1 to TRBJ2-3, with D uncertain. Trimming removed 4 bases from V and 1 base from J, with 9 bases in between. CDR1 is MGHRA, CDR2 YSYEKL, per germline. The CDR3 spans 14 residues. The CDR3 DNA is TGCGCCAGCAGCCGAAGTGCGGGCACAGATACGCAGTATTTT. Its protein product is CASSRSAGTDTQYF.

The chain joins TRBV2 to TRBJ2-6; no reliable D call. CDR1 is SNHLY, CDR2 FYNNEI, per germline. There are 12 residues in the CDR3. The V end lost 3 bases, the J end lost 8 bases, and 5 bases lay between the germline ends. The CDR3 reads CASSERSNVLTF. The CDR3, as DNA: TGTGCCAGCAGTGAGAGATCCAACGTCCTGACTTTC.